Included here is one T cell receptor (beta chain) sequence, with context. The antigen it recognizes is unknown. It has no much larger one-base neighbor in the sample; base qualities were not kept. From the cysteine up to the phenylalanine, the CDR3 has a length of 12 residues. Only the CDR3 DNA is retained, 36 bases long and in frame from the first base. The germline V gene encodes CDR1 MDHEN and CDR2 SYDVKM. The junction shows trimming of 7 bases on V and 0 bases on J, plus 6 bases between the germline ends. The trial excluded patients who had a history of autoimmune disease or who were on systemic immunosuppression. In every dose cohort, peripheral blood was drawn for TCR sequencing at baseline, cycle 4 day 1, and cycle 7 day 1. The samples were drawn from a first-in-human, open-label, multicenter phase I dose-escalation trial of ivuxolimab. Adults with locally advanced or metastatic melanoma, renal cell, hepatocellular, or head and neck squamous cell carcinoma were enrolled in the trial. Before TCR sequencing, CD4+ and CD8+ T cells were separately sorted from peripheral blood.

The sample is drawn from a study of OX40 agonist ivuxolimab in advanced cancers. For context, the study as a whole: Ivuxolimab, which targeted the costimulatory receptor OX40 (CD134), was an agonistic, fully human IgG2 monoclonal antibody. The point of sequencing TCRbeta in the periphery was to test whether ivuxolimab changed TCR sequence diversity and drove clonal T-cell expansion. In the dose-escalation cohort, 65% to 85% of patients were male, and the mean age was 60 years with a range of roughly 20 to 85. Patients were allowed to have had prior anti-PD-1, anti-PD-L1 or anti-CTLA-4 therapy, and approximately 41% of the dose-escalation patients had previously received checkpoint inhibitors. Intravenous ivuxolimab was administered to patients every 2 weeks at six dose levels: 0.01, 0.1, 0.3, 1.5, 3 and 10 mg/kg. Partial responses occurred in three dose-escalation patients: two with cutaneous melanoma and one with hepatocellular carcinoma. The paper covers the monotherapy dose-escalation part of the phase I ivuxolimab trial, which included N = 52 patients. Of the 50 to 55 dose-escalation patients, hepatocellular carcinoma was present in some 19, melanoma in approximately 15, renal cell carcinoma in 9 and head and neck cancer in 9. Points the paper makes about the study in general: After ivuxolimab, CD8+ T cells had more expanded clones than CD4+ T cells on average. Low levels of normalized T-cell clonal expansion were also shown by some nonresponding patients. Antigen specificity was not determined for the clonally expanded peripheral T cells. Partial responders in the 0.1-3.0 mg/kg groups had among the lowest normalized peripheral clonal expansion, especially among CD8+ T cells. At doses of 0.1 to 3.0 mg/kg, clonal expansion of both CD4+ and CD8+ blood T cells was observed from baseline to week 6.

Genomic DNA was extracted from sorted cells for sequencing of the TCRbeta CDR3 region. The immunoSEQ Assay was used for sequencing of TCRbeta CDR3 regions. This immuneACCESS table, as held by TCRdb, lists in-frame sequences with V and J called but not all clones. Of the missing ones, under half trace to an unresolved V gene in checked studies; the others have no known cause. The sample profile shows 70,000 or so clones; roughly nine tenths of them were found once. The ten largest clones capture around 2% of the sample. This sample comprised CD4+ or CD8+ T cells sorted from blood, obtained in a trial of the OX40 agonist ivuxolimab. The sequence was obtained from an adult with an advanced solid tumor such as melanoma, head and neck, liver or kidney cancer. This chain is built from TRBV28 and TRBJ1-1; the D gene cannot be named for sure. CDR3 reads: CASTNLNTEAFF. In nucleotide form, the sequence is TGTGCCAGCACTAATCTGAACACTGAAGCTTTCTTT.